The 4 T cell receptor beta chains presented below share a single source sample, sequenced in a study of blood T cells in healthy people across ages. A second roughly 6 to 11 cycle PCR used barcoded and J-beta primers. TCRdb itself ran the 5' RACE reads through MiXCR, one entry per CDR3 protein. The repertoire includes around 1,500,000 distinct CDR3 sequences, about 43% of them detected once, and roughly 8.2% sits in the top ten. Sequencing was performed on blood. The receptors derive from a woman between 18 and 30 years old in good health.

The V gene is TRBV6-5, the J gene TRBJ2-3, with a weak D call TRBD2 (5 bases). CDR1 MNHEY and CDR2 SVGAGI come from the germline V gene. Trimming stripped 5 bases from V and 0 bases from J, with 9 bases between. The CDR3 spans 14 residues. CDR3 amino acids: CASSDTGSTDTQYF. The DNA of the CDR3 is TGTGCCAGCAGTGACACGGGGAGCACAGATACGCAGTATTTT.

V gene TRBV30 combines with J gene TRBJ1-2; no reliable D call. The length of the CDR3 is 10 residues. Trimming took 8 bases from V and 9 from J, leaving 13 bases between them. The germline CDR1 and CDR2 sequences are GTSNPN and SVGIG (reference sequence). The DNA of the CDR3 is TGTGCCGTCGGACCGCGAAGCTACACCTTC. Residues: CAVGPRSYTF. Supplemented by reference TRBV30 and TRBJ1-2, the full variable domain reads SQTIHQWPATLVQPVGSPLSLECTVEGTSNPNLYWYRQAAGRGLQLLFYSVGIGQISSEVPQNLSASRPQDRQFILSSKKLLLSDSGFYLCAVGPRSYTFGSGTRLTVV.

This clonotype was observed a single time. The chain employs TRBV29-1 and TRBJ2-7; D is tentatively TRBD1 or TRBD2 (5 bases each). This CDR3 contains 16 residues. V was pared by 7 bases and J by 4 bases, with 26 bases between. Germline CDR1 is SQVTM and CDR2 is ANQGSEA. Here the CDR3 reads CSARGASSAAFYEQYF. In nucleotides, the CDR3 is TGCAGCGCCCGAGGGGCCTCAAGCGCCGCTTTTTACGAGCAGTACTTC.

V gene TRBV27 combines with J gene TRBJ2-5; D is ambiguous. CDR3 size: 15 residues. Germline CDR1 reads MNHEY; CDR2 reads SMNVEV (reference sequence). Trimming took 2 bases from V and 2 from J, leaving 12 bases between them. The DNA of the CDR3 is TGTGCCAGCAGTTTAGGCGGAATTGGGCAAGAGACCCAGTACTTC. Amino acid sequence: CASSLGGIGQETQYF.